Sequencing of this TCR beta chain was carried out in a study of PD-L1 blockade in urothelial cancer. The time point here: pretreatment peripheral blood. All patients handed over anywhere from 1 to 8 samples, pretreatment and on-treatment. Every PCR got spiked synthetic TCR analog templates. Clones were read by immunoSEQ multiplex PCR, and TCRdb kept only the in-frame ones, dropping some. The repertoire holds 32,000 or so clones, with approximately 84% as singletons. This CDR3 spans 12 amino acids. The germline V gene encodes CDR1 SNHLY and CDR2 FYNNEI. J lost 4 bases, V lost 10 bases, and 4 bases had no gene match.

The chain links TRBV2 to TRBJ2-7, with 10 bases identical to TRBD2. The receptor was derived from a man between 60 and 75 years old with urothelial cancer. The material sequenced was PBMCs, taken around atezolizumab (anti-PD-L1) treatment. CDR3 sequence: CAILAGVYEQYF. The CDR3 DNA follows: TGTGCCATTCTAGCGGGAGTTTACGAGCAGTACTTC.